Listed below are T cell receptor beta chains from one sample, sequenced in a study of T cells in Graves' hyperthyroidism and ophthalmopathy. TCRdb reanalysed the multiplex PCR reads using MiXCR and keeps one entry per CDR3 protein. The table records roughly 170,000 distinct CDR3 sequences, 9.4% of them present only once. The source material was blood. The source is a woman aged 18 to 35 with Graves' hyperthyroidism that later progressed to Graves' ophthalmopathy. Both conserved end residues are part of each CDR3. The D gene is left open where the match is weak. Not every row has a clone size; where given, it reads once, few, many or a size class.

>TRBV12-3/TRBV12-4|NA|TRBJ2-1|few
CASVLLGTYNEQFF
TGTGCCAGCGTCCTTCTCGGAACATACAATGAGCAGTTCTTC
>TRBV5-5|TRBD2|TRBJ2-3|many
CASSLTGRSQRERTDTQYF
TGTGCCAGCAGCTTGACAGGGAGAAGCCAGCGGGAGAGGACAGATACGCAGTATTTT
>TRBV6-4|TRBD2|TRBJ2-1|few
CASSVGSGGINEQFF
TGTGCCAGCAGTGTTGGTAGCGGGGGGATTAATGAGCAGTTCTTC
>TRBV18|NA|TRBJ1-1|many
CASSPSYTEAFF
TGTGCCAGCTCACCGTCTTACACTGAAGCTTTCTTT
>TRBV19|NA|TRBJ1-5|few
CASTPAGDQPQHF
TGTGCCAGTACCCCGGCCGGAGATCAGCCCCAGCATTTT
>TRBV2|NA|TRBJ1-1|many
CASSEREPNTEAFF
TGTGCCAGCAGTGAAAGGGAACCTAACACTGAAGCTTTCTTT
>TRBV12-3/TRBV12-4|TRBD2|TRBJ2-5|many
CASSLELAAAETQYF
TGTGCCAGCAGTTTAGAACTAGCGGCAGCAGAGACCCAGTACTTC
>TRBV12-3/TRBV12-4|TRBD2|TRBJ2-3|many
CASSFNRAGGSDTQYF
TGTGCCAGCAGTTTTAACAGAGCGGGAGGGTCAGATACGCAGTATTTT
>TRBV2|TRBD1|TRBJ2-6|many
CASRMDRVLSGANVLTF
TGTGCCAGCAGAATGGACAGGGTCCTCTCTGGGGCCAACGTCCTGACTTTC
>TRBV3-1|NA|TRBJ1-4|many
CASSPREWEKLFF
TGTGCCAGCAGCCCGCGTGAGTGGGAAAAACTGTTTTTT
>TRBV6-1|NA|TRBJ1-3|many
CASWVSGNTIYF
TGTGCCAGCTGGGTTTCTGGAAACACCATATATTTT
>TRBV6-1|NA|TRBJ1-1|many
CASINRANTEAFF
TGTGCCAGCATTAACAGGGCGAACACTGAAGCTTTCTTT
>TRBV5-6|NA|TRBJ2-2|NA
CASRREDNTGELFF
TGTGCCAGCAGGAGGGAGGATAACACCGGGGAGCTGTTTTTT
>TRBV28|NA|TRBJ1-1|many
CAVPGVNTEAFF
TGTGCCGTCCCAGGGGTGAACACTGAAGCTTTCTTT
>TRBV10-3|NA|TRBJ1-5|few
CAISENRVDQPQHF
TGTGCCATCAGCGAGAACAGGGTCGATCAGCCCCAGCATTTT
>TRBV12-3/TRBV12-4|NA|TRBJ2-7|many
CASSFGVNYEQYF
TGTGCCAGCAGTTTCGGGGTAAACTACGAGCAGTACTTC
>TRBV7-9|NA|TRBJ2-7|many
CASSVKRSGEAHYEQYF
TGTGCCAGCAGCGTAAAAAGATCGGGGGAGGCCCACTACGAGCAGTACTTC
>TRBV6-1|NA|TRBJ1-1|many
CASRTYQGTEAFF
TGTGCCAGCAGGACGTACCAGGGCACTGAAGCTTTCTTT
>TRBV12-3/TRBV12-4|TRBD1|TRBJ2-2|many
CASSPGTGSHTGELFF
TGTGCCAGCAGTCCAGGGACAGGCTCTCACACCGGGGAGCTGTTTTTT
>TRBV27|TRBD2|TRBJ2-5|NA
CASRLAGTQETQYF
TGTGCCAGCAGACTAGCGGGAACACAAGAGACCCAGTACTTC
>TRBV19|TRBD1|TRBJ1-2|many
CASSLLDRVDIYGYTF
TGTGCCAGTAGCCTCCTCGACAGGGTAGACATCTATGGCTACACCTTC
>TRBV7-8|NA|TRBJ2-5|many
CASSLRDPSQETQYF
TGTGCCAGCAGCTTACGGGACCCCAGCCAAGAGACCCAGTACTTC
>TRBV4-1|NA|TRBJ2-5|NA
CASSPLGRGQETQYF
TGCGCCAGCAGCCCGCTGGGCAGGGGCCAAGAGACCCAGTACTTC
>TRBV20-1|NA|TRBJ2-5|NA
CSAGLGTSTQYF
TGCAGTGCAGGACTCGGCACAAGTACCCAGTACTTC
>TRBV10-2|TRBD1|TRBJ1-1|few
CASSDVGQGNTEAFF
TGCGCCAGCAGTGATGTGGGACAGGGGAACACTGAAGCTTTCTTT
>TRBV19|NA|TRBJ1-5|few
CASSIPRISNQPQHF
TGTGCCAGTAGTATACCTAGGATTAGCAATCAGCCCCAGCATTTT
>TRBV20-1|NA|TRBJ1-6|NA
CSARAGGNSPLHF
TGCAGTGCTAGAGCGGGGGGGAATTCACCCCTCCACTTT
>TRBV2|NA|TRBJ1-5|many
CASTEDNSNQPQHF
TGTGCCAGCACGGAAGACAATAGCAATCAGCCCCAGCATTTT
>TRBV20-1|TRBD1|TRBJ2-1|many
CSARRGQPRSEQFF
TGCAGTGCTAGGAGGGGACAGCCTCGGAGTGAGCAGTTCTTC
>TRBV28|NA|TRBJ1-2|many
CASSSQFYGYTF
TGTGCCAGCAGTTCACAGTTCTATGGCTACACCTTC
>TRBV3-1|NA|TRBJ1-2|few
CASSQAGGERGYTF
TGTGCCAGCAGCCAAGCTGGCGGAGAACGGGGCTACACCTTC
>TRBV20-1|TRBD2|TRBJ2-5|many
CSGGTSSETQYF
TGCAGTGGAGGGACTAGCTCAGAGACCCAGTACTTC
>TRBV6-2/TRBV6-3|NA|TRBJ2-5|many
CATTPGQETQYF
TGTGCCACTACGCCTGGCCAAGAGACCCAGTACTTC
>TRBV6-1|NA|TRBJ2-1|many
CASSYSSSSYNEQFF
TGTGCCAGCAGCTACAGTTCTAGCTCCTACAATGAGCAGTTCTTC
>TRBV4-1|TRBD1|TRBJ2-7|NA
CASSQGYRDREYEQYF
TGCGCCAGCAGCCAAGGATACCGGGACAGGGAGTACGAGCAGTACTTC
>TRBV4-1|TRBD1|TRBJ1-1|many
CASSQEQTGFRTEAFF
TGCGCCAGCAGCCAAGAACAGACAGGGTTTAGAACTGAAGCTTTCTTT